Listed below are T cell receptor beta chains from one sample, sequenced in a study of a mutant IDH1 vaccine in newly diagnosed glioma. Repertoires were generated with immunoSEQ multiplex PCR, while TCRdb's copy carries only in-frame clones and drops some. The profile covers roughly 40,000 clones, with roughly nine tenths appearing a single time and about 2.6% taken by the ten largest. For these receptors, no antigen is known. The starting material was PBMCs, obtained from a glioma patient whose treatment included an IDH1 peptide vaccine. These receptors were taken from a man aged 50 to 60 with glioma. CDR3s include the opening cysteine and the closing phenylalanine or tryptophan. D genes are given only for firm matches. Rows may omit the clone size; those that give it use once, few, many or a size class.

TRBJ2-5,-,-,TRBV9,CASSVTPRETQYF,TGTGCCAGCAGCGTGACACCTCGGGAGACCCAGTACTTC
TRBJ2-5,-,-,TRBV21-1,CASSKRGLADRNWETQYF,TGTGCCAGCAGCAAAAGAGGACTAGCGGATAGAAATTGGGAGACCCAGTACTTC
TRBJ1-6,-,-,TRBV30,CAWSVRGNSPLHF,TGTGCCTGGAGTGTCCGAGGGAATTCACCCCTCCACTTT
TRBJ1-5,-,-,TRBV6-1,CASIMTTNQPQHF,TGTGCCAGCATAATGACCACCAATCAGCCCCAGCATTTT
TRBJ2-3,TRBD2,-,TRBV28,CASSPGTRSDTQYF,TGTGCCAGCAGTCCGGGGACTAGATCAGATACGCAGTATTTT
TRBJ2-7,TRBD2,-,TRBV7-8,CASSLTSGSYEQYF,TGTGCCAGCAGCCTGACTAGCGGATCCTACGAGCAGTACTTC
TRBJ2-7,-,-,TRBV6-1,CASKGYEQYF,TGTGCCAGCAAGGGGTACGAGCAGTACTTC
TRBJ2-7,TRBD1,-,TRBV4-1,CASSRGQGAYEQYF,TGCGCCAGCAGCCGGGGACAGGGGGCCTACGAGCAGTACTTC
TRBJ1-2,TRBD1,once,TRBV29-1,CSVRTGDRYGYTF,TGCAGCGTCAGGACAGGGGATAGGTATGGCTACACCTTC
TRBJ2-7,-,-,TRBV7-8,CASSSTPVDVSYEQYF,TGTGCCAGCAGCTCCACGCCCGTGGACGTCTCCTACGAGCAGTACTTC